The 27 T cell receptor beta chains below come from one sample, sequenced in a study of blood T cell repertoires in COVID-19 (TCRdb year 2020). Libraries were built with the immunoSEQ multiplex PCR assay. The immuneACCESS repertoire file appears here via TCRdb, limited to in-frame rearrangements. These files lack a portion of the clones; in checked studies, under half of the deficit traces to unresolved V genes, and the cause of the others is not known. The sample contains more than 70,000 clones, roughly 90% of them found a single time. The ten biggest clones cover about 2.9% of the sample. Sequencing input: peripheral blood. The receptors come from a woman aged 45 to 65 with active or convalescent COVID-19.

This chain uses TRBV7-3 with TRBJ1-2; no clear D. The ends were cut back, 5 bases at V and 0 bases at J, with 13 bases in the middle. Germline loops: CDR1 SGHTA, CDR2 FQGTGA. The CDR3 loop spans 15 amino acids. The CDR3 loop reads CASSPTPSANYGYTF. CDR3 DNA sequence: TGTGCCAGCAGCCCAACTCCATCGGCTAACTATGGCTACACCTTC. The complete variable domain, with remaining parts taken from reference TRBV7-3 and TRBJ1-2, reads GAGVSQTPSNKVTEKGKYVELRCDPISGHTALYWYRQSLGQGPEFLIYFQGTGAADDSGLPNDRFFAVRPEGSVSTLKIQRTERGDSAVYLCASSPTPSANYGYTFGSGTRLTVV.

This chain links TRBV6-4 with TRBJ1-2; perhaps TRBD1 as D (5 bases). Germline assignment: CDR1 MRHNA and CDR2 SNTAGT. Trimming shortened V by 2 bases and J by 7 bases, and 8 bases separated the two germline ends. CDR3 size: 12 residues. The DNA of the CDR3 is TGTGCCAGCAGTGACCGGGACTTTGGCTACACCTTC. Translated, it gives CASSDRDFGYTF.

The chain employs TRBV4-3 and TRBJ2-5, with TRBD2 as a possible D gene (6 bases). CDR1 LGHNA and CDR2 YSLEER come from the germline V gene. V was cut by 4 bases and J by 2 bases, with 8 bases left in between. The CDR3 consists of 13 residues. The CDR3 DNA sequence: TGCGCCAGCAGCCCGGGACTGCAAGAGACCCAGTACTTC. Translating it yields CASSPGLQETQYF.

The V gene is TRBV20-1, the J gene TRBJ1-2, with D tentatively TRBD1 (6 bases). This CDR3 spans 12 amino acids. Deletions cut 3 bases from V and 6 bases from J, with 11 bases between. The germline V gene encodes CDR1 DFQATT and CDR2 SNEGSKA (reference sequence). The CDR3 spells CSASRGSDGYTF. The DNA of the CDR3 is TGCAGTGCTAGTAGGGGGTCGGATGGCTACACCTTC.

The gene calls are TRBV3-1 (or the pseudogene TRBV3-2) and TRBJ1-6, with TRBD1 identical over 9 bases. The CDR3 contains 15 residues. Germline lookup yields CDR1 LGHDT and CDR2 YNNKEL (reference sequence). The V gene end was trimmed by 0 bases and the J gene end by 8 bases; junction bases not matched to a gene: 2. CDR3 nucleotides: TGTGCCAGCAGCCAAGACCGACAGGGGGATTCACCCCTCCACTTT. It codes for CASSQDRQGDSPLHF.

This chain links TRBV10-3 with TRBJ2-7; 9 bases line up with TRBD1. Trimming cost V 6 bases and J 6 bases; bases outside gene matches: 12. This CDR3 comprises 15 residues. Looked up from germline, CDR1 is ENHRY and CDR2 is SYGVKD. This CDR3 is CAISLRDRDPSEQYF. As DNA, the CDR3 is TGTGCCATCAGCCTGCGGGACAGGGACCCATCCGAGCAGTACTTC.

A note on this clone: Distinct nucleotide sequences in the sample also encode this CDR3. The V call is TRBV5-1, the J call TRBJ1-1; D unclear. Germline V gene data show CDR1 as SGHRS and CDR2 as YFSETQ. With 4 bases removed from V and 1 base from J, the gap between germline ends came to 5 bases. The CDR3 has 12 residues. The CDR3 sequence: CASSPGNTEAFF. The CDR3 nucleotides are TGCGCCAGCAGCCCAGGGAACACTGAAGCTTTCTTT.

This chain links TRBV9 with TRBJ2-1, with D perhaps TRBD2 (6 bases). V was clipped by 4 bases and J by 4 bases, with 15 bases between them. From germline, CDR1 is SGDLS and CDR2 YYNGEE. This CDR3 region has 15 residues. The CDR3 here is CASSLTAGPYNEQFF. Here the CDR3 DNA reads TGTGCCAGCAGCCTGACGGCGGGGCCTTACAATGAGCAGTTCTTC.

V gene TRBV27 combines with J gene TRBJ1-5, with unresolved D. The CDR3 has 12 residues. V was pared by 4 bases and J by 8 bases, with 9 bases between. Germline CDR1 reads MNHEY; CDR2 reads SMNVEV (reference sequence). CDR3 protein: CASSSPGKPQHF. The CDR3 DNA follows: TGTGCCAGCAGTTCCCCCGGGAAGCCCCAGCATTTT.

The chain is built from TRBV19 and TRBJ2-1; 9 positions agree with TRBD1. V gave up 5 bases and J gave up 6 bases; unmatched junction bases: 8. The V gene's germline CDR1 is LNHDA and CDR2 SQIVND (reference sequence). The CDR3 totals 15 residues. CDR3 residues: CASSYPRTGVNEQFF. In DNA form, the CDR3 reads TGTGCCAGTAGTTATCCCCGGACAGGGGTCAATGAGCAGTTCTTC.

The chain has TRBV7-8 and TRBJ2-7; tentatively, D is TRBD2 (7 bases). CDR1 and CDR2 (germline): SGHVS, FQNEAQ. V lost 6 bases to trimming and J lost 6 bases, with 27 bases between them. This CDR3 is built from 17 residues. Here the CDR3 reads CASSYPPGGALITEQYF. CDR3 in DNA: TGTGCCAGCAGTTATCCCCCTGGGGGGGCCCTTATTACCGAGCAGTACTTC.

CDR3: CASSGGPTYMNTEAFF. The CDR3 DNA sequence: TGTGCCAGTAGTGGAGGCCCCACGTACATGAACACTGAAGCTTTCTTT. The chain has TRBV19 and TRBJ1-1; the D is unclear. Germline V CDR1 and CDR2: LNHDA, SQIVND (reference sequence). The CDR3 sequence is 16 residues long. Trimming removed 5 bases from V and 0 bases from J, with 16 bases in between.

This clone was observed a few times. The chain links TRBV7-2 to TRBJ1-6; D might be TRBD1 (6 bases). Per the germline V gene, CDR1 is SGHTA and CDR2 is FQGNSA. The V gene lost 5 bases and the J gene lost 7 bases, with 12 bases spanning the gap. CDR3 length: 14 residues. The CDR3 sequence: CASSIGQSNSPLHF. In DNA, the CDR3 is TGTGCCAGCAGCATTGGACAGAGCAATTCACCCCTCCACTTT.

This chain connects TRBV27 to TRBJ1-6; D ambiguous. This CDR3 spans 14 amino acids. Germline-derived CDR1 and CDR2 are MNHEY and SMNVEV (reference sequence). The V end lost 5 bases, the J end lost 10 bases, and 15 bases lay between the germline ends. The CDR3 protein is CASSPGLDVSPLHF. CDR3 DNA: TGTGCCAGCAGTCCGGGGTTGGACGTATCACCCCTCCACTTT.

This clone was picked up a small number of times. V usage is TRBV5-1 and J usage is TRBJ2-5; 8 nucleotides match TRBD2. The CDR3 consists of 15 residues. V dropped 2 bases and J dropped 5; count of bases not matched to a gene: 8. The V gene's germline CDR1 is SGHRS and CDR2 YFSETQ. The CDR3 is CASSFRGGSRETQYF. CDR3 nucleotide sequence: TGCGCCAGCAGCTTTCGCGGGGGGTCCAGGGAGACCCAGTACTTC.

The chain uses TRBV24-1 and TRBJ2-1, with 7 bases matching TRBD1. CDR1 KGHDR and CDR2 SFDVKD come from the germline V gene. The V and J ends lost 4 bases and 12 bases, in that order; junction bases with no gene match: 8. CDR3 length equals 13 residues. CDR3 sequence reads: CATSETGQTRQFF. CDR3 sequence (DNA): TGTGCCACCAGTGAAACGGGACAGACGAGGCAGTTCTTC.

The chain employs TRBV19 and TRBJ2-7; no clear D. Germline CDR1 and CDR2: LNHDA and SQIVND (reference sequence). This CDR3 contains 14 residues. V dropped 5 bases and J dropped 2 bases, with 13 bases sitting between them. CDR3 amino acids: CASSLRSTAYEQYF. Written as DNA, the CDR3 is TGTGCCAGTAGTTTGAGGAGCACCGCCTACGAGCAGTACTTC.

This clone came up once. The genes are TRBV27 and TRBJ1-4; TRBD1 is a possible D gene (5 bases). Trimming took off 3 bases at V and 3 bases at J, with 20 bases between the two ends. The germline gives CDR1 MNHEY, CDR2 SMNVEV (reference sequence). There are 18 residues in the CDR3. In nucleotides, the CDR3 is TGTGCCAGCAGTTTCATTGGGTCGCGGGGCAAATCTAATGAAAAACTGTTTTTT. Translation gives CASSFIGSRGKSNEKLFF.

The chain joins TRBV5-1 to TRBJ1-4; 10 positions agree with TRBD1. From germline, CDR1 is SGHRS and CDR2 YFSETQ. V lost 0 bases and J lost 9; bases outside the gene matches: 8. This CDR3 has 16 amino acids. The CDR3 DNA sequence: TGCGCCAGCAGCTTGGTGGCGGGACAGGGGACGCAAAAACTGTTTTTT. This gives the protein CASSLVAGQGTQKLFF.

This rearrangement joins TRBV15 to TRBJ1-1; weak D call: TRBD1 (5 bases). The germline V gene encodes CDR1 LNHNV and CDR2 YYDKDF (reference sequence). The CDR3 runs to 16 residues. The V and J ends lost 0 bases and 0 bases respectively, with 11 bases between them. CDR3 coding DNA: TGTGCCACCAGCAGAGATTTTGGGACTATGAACACTGAAGCTTTCTTT. Protein product: CATSRDFGTMNTEAFF. Full variable domain (rest looked up from reference TRBV15 and TRBJ1-1): DAMVIQNPRYQVTQFGKPVTLSCSQTLNHNVMYWYQQKSSQAPKLLFHYYDKDFNNEADTPDNFQSRRPNTSFCFLDIRSPGLGDTAMYLCATSRDFGTMNTEAFFGQGTRLTVV.

The rearrangement links TRBV24-1 to TRBJ2-7; D perhaps matches TRBD1 (6 bases). Trimming left V 0 bases short and J 3 bases short, with 8 bases between. The CDR3 is made up of 14 amino acids. The germline CDR1 and CDR2 sequences are KGHDR and SFDVKD. As DNA, the CDR3 is TGTGCCACCAGTGATTTGCAGGGGATCTACGAGCAGTACTTC. Its translation is CATSDLQGIYEQYF.

V and J are TRBV9 and TRBJ2-1; 8 bases line up with TRBD2. The length of the CDR3 is 15 residues. CDR1 SGDLS and CDR2 YYNGEE come from the germline V gene. The V segment lost 0 bases and the J segment 6 bases; nucleotides outside the gene matches: 5. DNA for the CDR3: TGTGCCAGCAGCGTAGCTCTCCTAGCGGGCAATGAGCAGTTCTTC. This sequence encodes CASSVALLAGNEQFF. Combining the CDR3 with reference TRBV9 and TRBJ2-1 gives the whole variable domain DSGVTQTPKHLITATGQRVTLRCSPRSGDLSVYWYQQSLDQGLQFLIQYYNGEERAKGNILERFSAQQFPDLHSELNLSSLELGDSALYFCASSVALLAGNEQFFGPGTRLTVL.

The gene calls are TRBV5-6 and TRBJ1-5, with 7 bases matching TRBD1. Germline CDR1 and CDR2: SGHDT and YYEEEE. This CDR3 contains 16 residues. J gave up 5 bases and V 4 bases, and 12 bases lay outside the gene matches. CDR3 in amino acids: CASSTPPGGRHQPQHF. Written as DNA, the CDR3 is TGTGCCAGCAGCACCCCTCCAGGGGGTCGACATCAGCCCCAGCATTTT.

This clone is a singleton in its sample. This chain links TRBV29-1 with TRBJ2-2, with TRBD1 identical over 8 bases. This CDR3 contains 14 residues. The V segment lost 6 bases and the J segment 4 bases; nucleotides outside the gene matches: 7. Per the germline V gene, CDR1 is SQVTM and CDR2 is ANQGSEA. This chain's CDR3 is CSVGRDRTTGELFF. CDR3 nucleotide sequence: TGCAGCGTGGGGCGGGACAGGACCACCGGGGAGCTGTTTTTT.

A remark on this clone: One end of the junction fails to match germline, which may point to a read error. The chain links TRBV9 to TRBJ1-1, with 8 bases fitting TRBD1. Germline V gene data show CDR1 as SGDLS and CDR2 as YYNGEE. The CDR3 covers 15 residues. DNA for the CDR3: TGTGCCAGCAGCCCCCGGACAGGGCGGGACACTCAAGCTTTCTTT. This gives the protein CASSPRTGRDTQAFF.

The J gene is TRBJ2-5, the V gene TRBV27; TRBD1 is a possible D gene (6 bases). The CDR3 has 14 amino acids. The germline gives CDR1 MNHEY, CDR2 SMNVEV (reference sequence). Trimming left V 3 bases short and J 5 bases short, with 13 bases between. Written as DNA, the CDR3 is TGTGCCAGCAGTTTGGCCAGGGGCGGGGAGACCCAGTACTTC. It codes for CASSLARGGETQYF.

This chain joins TRBV7-9 and TRBJ2-7, with 9 bases matching TRBD1. Germline V lookup: CDR1 SEHNR, CDR2 FQNEAQ (reference sequence). The length of the CDR3 is 16 residues. J gave up 1 base and V 5 bases, and 9 bases lay outside the gene matches. CDR3 sequence reads: CASSPGQGSSSYEQYF. CDR3 coding DNA: TGTGCCAGCAGCCCGGGACAGGGCTCCTCTTCCTACGAGCAGTACTTC.